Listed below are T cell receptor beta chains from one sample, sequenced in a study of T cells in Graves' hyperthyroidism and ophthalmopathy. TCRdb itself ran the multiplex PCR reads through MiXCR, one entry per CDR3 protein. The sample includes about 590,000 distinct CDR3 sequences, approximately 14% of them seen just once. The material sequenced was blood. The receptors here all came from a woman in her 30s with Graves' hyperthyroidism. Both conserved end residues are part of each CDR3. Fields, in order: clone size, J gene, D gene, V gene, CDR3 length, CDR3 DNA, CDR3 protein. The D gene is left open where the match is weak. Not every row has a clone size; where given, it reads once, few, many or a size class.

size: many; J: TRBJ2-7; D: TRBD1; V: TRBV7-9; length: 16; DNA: TGTGCCAGCAGCTTAGCGCTAGGACAGGCCTTCTACGAGCAGTACTTC; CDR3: CASSLALGQAFYEQYF
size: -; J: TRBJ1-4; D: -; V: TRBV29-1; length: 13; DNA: TGCAGCGCTGGGGCCCGGGCTAATGAAAAACTGTTTTTT; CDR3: CSAGARANEKLFF
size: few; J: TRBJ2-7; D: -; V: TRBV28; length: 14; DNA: TGTGCCAGCAGCTCCGGAGCGGGCCCTCTGGAGCAGTACTTC; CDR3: CASSSGAGPLEQYF
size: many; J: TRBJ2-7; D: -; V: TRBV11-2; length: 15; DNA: TGTGCCAGCAGCTCCGTGGGGGAAGTGGGATACGAGCAGTACTTC; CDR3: CASSSVGEVGYEQYF
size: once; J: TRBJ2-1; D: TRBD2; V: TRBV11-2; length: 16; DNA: TGTGCCAGCAGCCCGGGGACTAGCGGGAGGCGGTATGAGCAGTTCTTC; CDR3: CASSPGTSGRRYEQFF
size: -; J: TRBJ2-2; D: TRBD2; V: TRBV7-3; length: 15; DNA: TGTGCCAGCAGCTACCAAGCGGGAGTGAGCGGGGAGCTGTTTTTT; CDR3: CASSYQAGVSGELFF
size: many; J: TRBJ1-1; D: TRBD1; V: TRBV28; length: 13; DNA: TGTGCCAGCAAGTTTCCTCAGGGGGCTGAAGCTTTCTTT; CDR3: CASKFPQGAEAFF
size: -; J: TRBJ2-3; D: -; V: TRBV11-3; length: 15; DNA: TGTGCCAGCAGCTCGGGTGATGCCTTGGGGGATACGCAGTATTTT; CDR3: CASSSGDALGDTQYF
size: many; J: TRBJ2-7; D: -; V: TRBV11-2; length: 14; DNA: TGTGCCAGCAGCTTAGGTGTGGGAACCTACGAGCAGTACTTC; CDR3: CASSLGVGTYEQYF
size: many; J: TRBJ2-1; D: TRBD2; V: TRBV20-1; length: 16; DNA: TGCAGTGCTAGAGATTTAGGCGGGAGGAGTTTCAGTGAGCAGTTCTTC; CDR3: CSARDLGGRSFSEQFF
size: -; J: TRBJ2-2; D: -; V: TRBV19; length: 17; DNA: TGTGCCAGTAGTATACTTAGGGGGGGAACGAACACCGGGGAGCTGTTTTTT; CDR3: CASSILRGGTNTGELFF
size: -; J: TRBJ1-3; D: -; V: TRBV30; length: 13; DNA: TGTGCCCGGAGTACGGGGCCGGGAAACACCATATATTTT; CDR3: CARSTGPGNTIYF
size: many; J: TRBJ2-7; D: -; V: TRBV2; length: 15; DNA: TGTGCCACCGGACTCAGCGGGCCTAGCTCCTACGAGCAGTACTTC; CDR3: CATGLSGPSSYEQYF
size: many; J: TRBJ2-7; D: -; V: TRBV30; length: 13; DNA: TGTGCCTGGAGTGTGCGGAGCTCCTACGAGCAGTACTTC; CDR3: CAWSVRSSYEQYF
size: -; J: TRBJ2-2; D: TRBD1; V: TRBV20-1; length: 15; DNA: TGCAGTGCTAGAGGACGGGACAGGGGCACCGGGGAGCTGTTTTTT; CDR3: CSARGRDRGTGELFF
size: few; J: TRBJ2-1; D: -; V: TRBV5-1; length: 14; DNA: TGCGCCAGCAGTGACTACGAATTCTACAATGAGCAGTTCTTC; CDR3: CASSDYEFYNEQFF
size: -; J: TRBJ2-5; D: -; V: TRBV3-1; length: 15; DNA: TGTGCCAGCAGCCAAGAGTCCCTCCCTGGGGAGACCCAGTACTTC; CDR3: CASSQESLPGETQYF
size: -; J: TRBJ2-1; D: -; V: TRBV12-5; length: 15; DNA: TGTGCTAGTGGTTTGGAGGGGGGAGGCCCGAATGAGCAGTTCTTC; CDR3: CASGLEGGGPNEQFF
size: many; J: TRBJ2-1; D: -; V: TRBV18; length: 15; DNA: TGTGCCAGCTCGCCCGGTGGCGTCTCCTACAATGAGCAGTTCTTC; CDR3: CASSPGGVSYNEQFF
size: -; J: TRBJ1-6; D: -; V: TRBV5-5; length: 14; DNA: TGTGCCAGCTCCGGGGGCTTTCGGAATTCACCCCTCCACTTT; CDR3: CASSGGFRNSPLHF
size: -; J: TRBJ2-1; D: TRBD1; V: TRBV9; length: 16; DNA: TGTGCCAGCAGCGTAGGGGGGACAGGGGGATTCAATGAGCAGTTCTTC; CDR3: CASSVGGTGGFNEQFF
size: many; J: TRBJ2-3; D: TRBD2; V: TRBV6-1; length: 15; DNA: TGTGCCAGCAGGTCGGGGGGACCCAGCACAGATACGCAGTATTTT; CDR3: CASRSGGPSTDTQYF
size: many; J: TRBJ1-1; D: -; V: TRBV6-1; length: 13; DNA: TGTGCCAGCAGGAAGGGGATGAACACTGAAGCTTTCTTT; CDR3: CASRKGMNTEAFF
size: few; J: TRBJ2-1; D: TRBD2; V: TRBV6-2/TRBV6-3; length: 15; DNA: TGTGCCAGCAGTTATGGAAATAGCGGGGGAAATGAGCAGTTCTTC; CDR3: CASSYGNSGGNEQFF
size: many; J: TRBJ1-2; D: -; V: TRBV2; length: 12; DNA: TGTGCCAGCATAGGCCAGAACTATGGCTACACCTTC; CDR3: CASIGQNYGYTF
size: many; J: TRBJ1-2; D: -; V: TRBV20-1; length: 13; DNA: TGCAGTGCTAGAGGGGCTGGGAACTATGGCTACACCTTC; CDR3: CSARGAGNYGYTF
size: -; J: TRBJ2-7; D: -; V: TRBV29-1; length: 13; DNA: TGCAGCGTAGGGGCCCTGGGAGTACGGGAGCAGTACTTC; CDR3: CSVGALGVREQYF
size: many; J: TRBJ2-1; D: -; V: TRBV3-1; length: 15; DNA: TGTGCCAGCAGCCAATTTCATTCGGGGGCTGGTGAGCAGTTCTTC; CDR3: CASSQFHSGAGEQFF